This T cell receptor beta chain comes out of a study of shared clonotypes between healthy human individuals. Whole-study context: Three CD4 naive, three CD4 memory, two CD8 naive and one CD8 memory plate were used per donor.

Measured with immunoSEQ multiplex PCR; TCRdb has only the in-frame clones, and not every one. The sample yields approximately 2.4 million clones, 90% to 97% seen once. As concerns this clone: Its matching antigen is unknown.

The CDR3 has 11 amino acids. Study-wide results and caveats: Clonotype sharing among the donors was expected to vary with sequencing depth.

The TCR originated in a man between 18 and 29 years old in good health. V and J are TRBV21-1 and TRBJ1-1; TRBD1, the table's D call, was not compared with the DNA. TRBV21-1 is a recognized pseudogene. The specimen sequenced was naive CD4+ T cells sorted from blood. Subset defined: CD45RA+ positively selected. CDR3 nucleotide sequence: TGTGCCAGCAGCAACCGGGACAGAAGGTTCTTT. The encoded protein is CASSNRDRRFF.